The source of this T cell receptor beta chain is a study of response to subunit inactivated influenza vaccine. Study-wide results and caveats: The authors proposed limited new T cell recruitment per seasonal influenza vaccination.

TCRdb itself ran the RT-PCR reads through MiXCR, one entry per CDR3 protein. Here the sample spans around 200,000 distinct CDR3 sequences, around 15% being singletons. Looked up from germline, CDR1 is MNHNS and CDR2 is SASEGT. V lost 4 bases and J lost 3, with 18 bases in between. This CDR3 contains 17 residues. This clonotype appeared many times. What it binds is not known. The sequences come from CD8+ T cells sorted from PBMCs, collected more than 4 days after vaccination. The sequence was obtained from a man aged 45-65 years who received an inactivated influenza vaccine. This chain connects TRBV6-1 to TRBJ2-2, with a possible D match to TRBD1 (6 bases). The CDR3 sequence: CASSVTGFVGYTGELFF. CDR3 nucleotide sequence: TGTGCCAGCAGTGTCACAGGGTTCGTCGGTTACACCGGGGAGCTGTTTTTT.